This T cell receptor (beta chain) comes out of a study of blood T cells in healthy people across ages. A minimum of 6 micrograms of total RNA was extracted per sample. V lost 1 base and J 5 bases, leaving 11 bases between the germline ends. The germline V gene has CDR1 LGHNT and CDR2 FRNRAP. The CDR3 covers 15 residues. Study-wide points: Strong correlation was found linking TCR beta diversity to naive T cell percentage.

A note on this clonotype: The antigen remains undetermined.

Sample-barcoded 5' priming and a J-beta primer mix drove a second PCR of 7 to 11 cycles. Every cDNA molecule carried a tag from a template-switch adaptor bearing 12 random nucleotides. Each CDR3 protein is one row after TCRdb ran MiXCR on the 5' RACE reads. The sample yields a few hundred thousand distinct CDR3 sequences, 25% to 30% seen once. The chain employs TRBV12-5 and TRBJ1-4; a possible D gene is TRBD1 (6 bases). Specimen: blood. The receptor was isolated from a woman in her 70s in good health. The CDR3 DNA reads TGTGCTAGTGGTTTGGGGGACACCGAGAATGAAAAACTGTTTTTT. Amino acids: CASGLGDTENEKLFF.